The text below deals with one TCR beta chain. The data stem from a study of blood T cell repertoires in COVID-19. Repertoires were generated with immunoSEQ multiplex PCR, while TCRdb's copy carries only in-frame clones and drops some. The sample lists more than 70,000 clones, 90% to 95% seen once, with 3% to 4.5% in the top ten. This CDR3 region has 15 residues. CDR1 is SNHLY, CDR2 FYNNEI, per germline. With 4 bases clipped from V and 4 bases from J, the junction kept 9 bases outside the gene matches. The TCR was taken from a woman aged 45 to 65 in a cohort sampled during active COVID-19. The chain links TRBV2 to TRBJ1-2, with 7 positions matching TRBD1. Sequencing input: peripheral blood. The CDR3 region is CASSARPGTVYGYTF. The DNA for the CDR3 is TGTGCCAGCAGTGCCCGACCCGGGACAGTCTATGGCTACACCTTC.